Sequencing of this T cell receptor (beta chain) was carried out in a study of monozygotic twins with inflammatory bowel disease. Study outcomes and limitations: The sharing of clonotypes with others was lower in IBD patients than in healthy twins, especially with disease activity.

TCRalpha and TCRbeta cDNA went through two nested PCRs of approximately 16 and 9 cycles. TCRdb re-called the 5' RACE reads and shows each CDR3 protein once, DNA omitted. This repertoire includes roughly 200,000 distinct CDR3 sequences. The CDR3 runs 14 residues. Germline V gives CDR1 MDHEN, CDR2 SYDVKM. Of note for this clonotype: Its antigen is not identified.

The chain employs TRBV28 and TRBJ2-7; absent DNA, TCRdb's TRBD1 call cannot be checked. Sequencing was carried out using blood. This TCR was sampled from a human donor with ulcerative colitis or Crohn's disease, or a healthy co-twin of an affected twin (not recorded which). This chain's CDR3 is CASREPGPRYEQYF.